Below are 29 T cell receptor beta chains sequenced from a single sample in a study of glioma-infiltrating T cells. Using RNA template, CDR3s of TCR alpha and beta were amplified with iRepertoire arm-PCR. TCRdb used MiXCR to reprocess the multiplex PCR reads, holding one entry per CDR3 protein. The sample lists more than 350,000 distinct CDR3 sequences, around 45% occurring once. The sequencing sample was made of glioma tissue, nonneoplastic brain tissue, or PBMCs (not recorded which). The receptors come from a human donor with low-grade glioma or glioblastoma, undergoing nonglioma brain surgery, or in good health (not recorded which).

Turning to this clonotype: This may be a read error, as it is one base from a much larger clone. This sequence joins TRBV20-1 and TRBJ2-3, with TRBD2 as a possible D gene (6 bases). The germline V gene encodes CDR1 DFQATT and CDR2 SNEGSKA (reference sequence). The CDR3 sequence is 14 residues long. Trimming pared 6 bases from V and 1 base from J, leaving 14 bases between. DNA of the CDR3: TGCAGTGCGCCTCCTGGAGGGTGCACAGATACGCAGTATTTT. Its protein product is CSAPPGGCTDTQYF.

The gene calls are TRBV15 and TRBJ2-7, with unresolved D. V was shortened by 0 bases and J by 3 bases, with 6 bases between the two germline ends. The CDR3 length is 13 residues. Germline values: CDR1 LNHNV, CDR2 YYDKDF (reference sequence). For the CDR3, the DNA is TGTGCCACCAGCAGAGATGGGTACTACGAGCAGTACTTC. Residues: CATSRDGYYEQYF.

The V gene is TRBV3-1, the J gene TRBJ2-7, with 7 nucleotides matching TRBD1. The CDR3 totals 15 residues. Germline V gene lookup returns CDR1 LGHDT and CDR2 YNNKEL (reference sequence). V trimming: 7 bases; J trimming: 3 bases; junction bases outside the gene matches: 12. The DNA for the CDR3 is TGTGCCAGCATCCTCGGGACAGACCACGACTACGAGCAGTACTTC. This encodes CASILGTDHDYEQYF.

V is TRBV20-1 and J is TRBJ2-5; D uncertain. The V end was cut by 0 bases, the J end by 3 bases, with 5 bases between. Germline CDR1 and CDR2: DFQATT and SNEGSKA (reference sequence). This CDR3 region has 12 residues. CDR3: CSARESEETQYF. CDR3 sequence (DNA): TGCAGTGCTAGAGAATCAGAAGAGACCCAGTACTTC.

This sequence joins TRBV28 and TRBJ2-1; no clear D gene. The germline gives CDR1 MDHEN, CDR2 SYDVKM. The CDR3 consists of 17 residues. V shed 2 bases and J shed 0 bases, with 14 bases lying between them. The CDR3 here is CASSLRTLYRSYNEQFF. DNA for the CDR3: TGTGCCAGCAGTTTAAGGACGCTGTATCGCTCCTACAATGAGCAGTTCTTC.

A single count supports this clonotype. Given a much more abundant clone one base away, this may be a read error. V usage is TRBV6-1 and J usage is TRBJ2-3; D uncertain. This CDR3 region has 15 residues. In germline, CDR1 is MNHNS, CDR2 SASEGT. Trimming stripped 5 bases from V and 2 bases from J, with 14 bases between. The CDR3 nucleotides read TGTGCCAGCAGTTTACGATTGGAAATCACAGATACGCAGTATTTT. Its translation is CASSLRLEITDTQYF.

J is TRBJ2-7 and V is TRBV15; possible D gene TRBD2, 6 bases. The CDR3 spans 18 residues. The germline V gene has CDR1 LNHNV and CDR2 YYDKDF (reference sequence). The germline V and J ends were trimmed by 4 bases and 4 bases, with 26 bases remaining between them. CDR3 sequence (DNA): TGTGCCACCAGCACCCGCAGGCCTTCGAGCGGGCGGACGTACGAGCAGTACTTC. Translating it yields CATSTRRPSSGRTYEQYF. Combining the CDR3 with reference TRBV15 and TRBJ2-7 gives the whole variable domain DAMVIQNPRYQVTQFGKPVTLSCSQTLNHNVMYWYQQKSSQAPKLLFHYYDKDFNNEADTPDNFQSRRPNTSFCFLDIRSPGLGDTAMYLCATSTRRPSSGRTYEQYFGPGTRLTVT.

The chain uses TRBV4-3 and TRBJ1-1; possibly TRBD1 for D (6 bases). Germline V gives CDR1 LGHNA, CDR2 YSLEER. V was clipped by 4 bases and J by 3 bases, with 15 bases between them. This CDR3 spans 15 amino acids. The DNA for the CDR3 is TGCGCCAGCAGCCGAAGCTTCCCAGGGGACACTGAAGCTTTCTTT. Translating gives CASSRSFPGDTEAFF.

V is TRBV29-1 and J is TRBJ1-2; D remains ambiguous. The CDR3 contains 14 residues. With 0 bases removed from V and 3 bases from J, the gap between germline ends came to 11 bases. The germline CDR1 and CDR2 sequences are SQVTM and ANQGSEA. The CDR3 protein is CSVEDRYSDYGYTF. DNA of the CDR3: TGCAGCGTTGAAGATCGTTACAGTGACTATGGCTACACCTTC.

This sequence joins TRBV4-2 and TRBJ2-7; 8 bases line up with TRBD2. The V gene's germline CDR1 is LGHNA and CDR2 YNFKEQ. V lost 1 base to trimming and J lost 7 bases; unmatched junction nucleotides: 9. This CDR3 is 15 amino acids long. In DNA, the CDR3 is TGTGCCAGCAGCCAAGTGCTCGGACTAGCACGGGAGCAGTACTTC. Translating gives CASSQVLGLAREQYF.

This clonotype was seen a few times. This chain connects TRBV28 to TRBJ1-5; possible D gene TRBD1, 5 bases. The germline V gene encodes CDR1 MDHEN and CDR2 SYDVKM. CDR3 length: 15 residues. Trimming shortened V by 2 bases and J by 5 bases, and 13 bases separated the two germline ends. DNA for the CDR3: TGTGCCAGCAGTTTACCAGGGCGCGCGGATCAGCCCCAGCATTTT. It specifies CASSLPGRADQPQHF.

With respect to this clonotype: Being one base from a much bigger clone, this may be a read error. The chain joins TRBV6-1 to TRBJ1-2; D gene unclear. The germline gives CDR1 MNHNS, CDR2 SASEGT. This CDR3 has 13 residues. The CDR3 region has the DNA TGTGCCAGCAGTCCCACCGTGGATGAGAGCTACGCCTTC. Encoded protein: CASSPTVDESYAF.

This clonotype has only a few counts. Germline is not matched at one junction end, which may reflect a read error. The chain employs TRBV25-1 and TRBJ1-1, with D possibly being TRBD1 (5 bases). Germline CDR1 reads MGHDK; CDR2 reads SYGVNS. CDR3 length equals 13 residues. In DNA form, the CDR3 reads TGTGCCAGTAGTGGGACGCCGAACACTGAAGCTTTCTTT. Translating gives CASSGTPNTEAFF.

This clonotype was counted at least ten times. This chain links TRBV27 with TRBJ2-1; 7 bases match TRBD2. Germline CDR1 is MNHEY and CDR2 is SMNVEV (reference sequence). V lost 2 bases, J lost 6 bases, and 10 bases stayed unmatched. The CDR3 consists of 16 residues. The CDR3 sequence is CASSLISFGTTNEQFF. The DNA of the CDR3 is TGTGCCAGCAGTTTAATTTCGTTTGGGACTACCAATGAGCAGTTCTTC.

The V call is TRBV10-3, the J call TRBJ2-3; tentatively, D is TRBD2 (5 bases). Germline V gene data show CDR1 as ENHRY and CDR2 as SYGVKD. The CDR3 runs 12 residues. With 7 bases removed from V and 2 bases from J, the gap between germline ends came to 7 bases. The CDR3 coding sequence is TGTGCCATCACGGGAAACACAGATACGCAGTATTTT. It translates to CAITGNTDTQYF.

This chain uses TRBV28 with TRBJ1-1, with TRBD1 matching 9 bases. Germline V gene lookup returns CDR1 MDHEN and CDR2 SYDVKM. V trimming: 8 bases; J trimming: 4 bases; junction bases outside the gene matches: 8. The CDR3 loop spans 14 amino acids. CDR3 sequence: CASSTLTGGTEAFF. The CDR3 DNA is TGTGCCAGCTCAACATTGACAGGGGGCACTGAAGCTTTCTTT.

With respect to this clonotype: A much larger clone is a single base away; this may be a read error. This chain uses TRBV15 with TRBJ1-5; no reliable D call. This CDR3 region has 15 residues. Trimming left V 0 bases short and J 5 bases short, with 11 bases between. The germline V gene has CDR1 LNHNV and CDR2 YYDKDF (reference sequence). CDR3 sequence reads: CATSREDRGDQPQHF. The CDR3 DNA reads TGTGCCACCAGCAGAGAGGACCGCGGGGATCAGCCCCAGCATTTT.

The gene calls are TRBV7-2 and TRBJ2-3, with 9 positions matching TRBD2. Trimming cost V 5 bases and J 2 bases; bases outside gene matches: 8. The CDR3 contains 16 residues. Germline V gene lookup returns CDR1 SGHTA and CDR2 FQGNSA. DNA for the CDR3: TGTGCCAGCAGCCCCCCTGGCGGGAGGGTCACAGATACGCAGTATTTT. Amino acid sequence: CASSPPGGRVTDTQYF.

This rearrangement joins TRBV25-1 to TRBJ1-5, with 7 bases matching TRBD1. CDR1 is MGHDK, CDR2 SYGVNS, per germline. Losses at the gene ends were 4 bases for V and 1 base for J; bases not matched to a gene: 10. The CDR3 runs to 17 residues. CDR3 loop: CASSASTTGWSNQPQHF. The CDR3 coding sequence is TGTGCCAGCAGTGCCTCCACGACAGGGTGGAGCAATCAGCCCCAGCATTTT.

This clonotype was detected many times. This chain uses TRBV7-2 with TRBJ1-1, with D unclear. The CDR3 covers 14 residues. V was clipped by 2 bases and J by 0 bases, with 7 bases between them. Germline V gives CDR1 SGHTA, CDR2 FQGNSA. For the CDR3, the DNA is TGTGCCAGCAGCTTAACGGTGCTGAACACTGAAGCTTTCTTT. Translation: CASSLTVLNTEAFF.

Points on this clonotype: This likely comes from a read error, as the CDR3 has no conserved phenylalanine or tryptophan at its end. CDR3 in amino acids: CASSLQSPVGEQFC. CDR3 bases: TGTGCCAGCAGCTTACAGAGCCCGGTAGGTGAGCAGTTCTGC. The V call is TRBV7-2, the J call TRBJ2-1, with D unclear. CDR3 length: 14 amino acids. V lost 2 bases, J lost 9 bases, and 14 bases lay in between. Looked up from germline, CDR1 is SGHTA and CDR2 is FQGNSA.

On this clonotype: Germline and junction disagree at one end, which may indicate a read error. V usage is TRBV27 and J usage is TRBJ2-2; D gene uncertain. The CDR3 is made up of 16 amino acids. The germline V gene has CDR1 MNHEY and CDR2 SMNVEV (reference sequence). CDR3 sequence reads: CASSFISFAKTGELFF. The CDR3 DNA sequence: TGTGCCAGCAGTTTCATCTCTTTCGCGAAGACCGGGGAGCTGTTTTTT.

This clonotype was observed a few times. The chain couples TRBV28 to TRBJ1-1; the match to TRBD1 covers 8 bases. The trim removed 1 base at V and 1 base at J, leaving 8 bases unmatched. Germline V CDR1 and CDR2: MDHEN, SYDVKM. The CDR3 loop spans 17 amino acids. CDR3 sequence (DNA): TGTGCCAGCAGTTTATTGGGTCAGGGGGCCTGGAACACTGAAGCTTTCTTT. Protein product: CASSLLGQGAWNTEAFF. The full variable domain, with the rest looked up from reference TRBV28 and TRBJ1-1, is DVKVTQSSRYLVKRTGEKVFLECVQDMDHENMFWYRQDPGLGLRLIYFSYDVKMKEKGDIPEGYSVSREKKERFSLILESASTNQTSMYLCASSLLGQGAWNTEAFFGQGTRLTVV.

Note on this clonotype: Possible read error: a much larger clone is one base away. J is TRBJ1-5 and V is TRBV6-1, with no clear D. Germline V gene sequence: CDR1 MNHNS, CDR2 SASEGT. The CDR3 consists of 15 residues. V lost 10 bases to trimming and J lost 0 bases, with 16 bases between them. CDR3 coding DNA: TGTGCCACCGGAACACACAGTGCTAGCAATCAGCCCCAGCATTTT. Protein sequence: CATGTHSASNQPQHF.

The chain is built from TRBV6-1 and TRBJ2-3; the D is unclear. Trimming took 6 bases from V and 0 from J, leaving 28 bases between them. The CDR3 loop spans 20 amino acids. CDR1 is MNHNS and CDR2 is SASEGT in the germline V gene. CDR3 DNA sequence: TGTGCCAGCAGAAGCTCCGGAGTTGGGATTTACTTTACTAGCACAGATACGCAGTATTTT. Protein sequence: CASRSSGVGIYFTSTDTQYF.

The DNA of the CDR3 is TGTGCCACCAGCAAGGACAGGGCTGCAACTAATGAAAAACTGTTTTTT. It specifies CATSKDRAATNEKLFF. This chain uses TRBV15 with TRBJ1-4; 8 bases align to TRBD1. This CDR3 is 16 amino acids long. V shed 4 bases and J 0 bases; nucleotides not matched to a gene: 4. CDR1 is LNHNV and CDR2 is YYDKDF in the germline V gene (reference sequence).

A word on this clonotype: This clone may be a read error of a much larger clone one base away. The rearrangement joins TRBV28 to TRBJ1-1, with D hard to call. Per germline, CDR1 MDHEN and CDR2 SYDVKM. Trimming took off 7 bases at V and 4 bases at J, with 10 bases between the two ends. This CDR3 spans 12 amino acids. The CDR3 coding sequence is TGTGCCAGCACCGCCCTTACCACTGAAGCTTTCTTT. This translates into CASTALTTEAFF.

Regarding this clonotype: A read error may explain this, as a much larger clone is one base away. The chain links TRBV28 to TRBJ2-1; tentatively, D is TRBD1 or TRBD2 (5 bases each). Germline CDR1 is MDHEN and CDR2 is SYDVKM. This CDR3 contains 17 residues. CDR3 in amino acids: CATSDDGGSRWWNEQFF. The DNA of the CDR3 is TGTGCCACCAGTGATGATGGGGGTTCTAGATGGTGGAATGAGCAGTTCTTC. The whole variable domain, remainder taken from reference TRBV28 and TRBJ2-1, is DVKVTQSSRYLVKRTGEKVFLECVQDMDHENMFWYRQDPGLGLRLIYFSYDVKMKEKGDIPEGYSVSREKKERFSLILESASTNQTSMYLCATSDDGGSRWWNEQFFGPGTRLTVL.

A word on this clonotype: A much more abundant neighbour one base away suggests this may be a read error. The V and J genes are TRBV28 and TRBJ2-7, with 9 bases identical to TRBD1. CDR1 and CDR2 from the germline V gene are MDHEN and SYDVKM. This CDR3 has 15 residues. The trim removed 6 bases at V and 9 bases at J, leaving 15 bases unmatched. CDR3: CASRAVGTGSLGQYF. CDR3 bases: TGTGCCAGCAGGGCGGTTGGGACAGGGAGTTTGGGGCAGTACTTC.